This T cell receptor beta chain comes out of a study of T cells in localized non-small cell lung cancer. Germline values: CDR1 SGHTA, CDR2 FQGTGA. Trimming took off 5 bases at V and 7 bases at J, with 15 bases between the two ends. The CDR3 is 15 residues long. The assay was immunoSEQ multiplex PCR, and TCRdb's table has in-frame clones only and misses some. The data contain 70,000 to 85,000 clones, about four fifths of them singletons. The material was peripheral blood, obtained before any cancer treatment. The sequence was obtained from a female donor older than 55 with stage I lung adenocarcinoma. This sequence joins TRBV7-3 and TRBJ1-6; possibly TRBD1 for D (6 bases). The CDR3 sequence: CASSPGQGWNSPLHF. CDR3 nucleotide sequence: TGTGCCAGCAGCCCCGGCCAGGGGTGGAATTCACCCCTCCACTTT.